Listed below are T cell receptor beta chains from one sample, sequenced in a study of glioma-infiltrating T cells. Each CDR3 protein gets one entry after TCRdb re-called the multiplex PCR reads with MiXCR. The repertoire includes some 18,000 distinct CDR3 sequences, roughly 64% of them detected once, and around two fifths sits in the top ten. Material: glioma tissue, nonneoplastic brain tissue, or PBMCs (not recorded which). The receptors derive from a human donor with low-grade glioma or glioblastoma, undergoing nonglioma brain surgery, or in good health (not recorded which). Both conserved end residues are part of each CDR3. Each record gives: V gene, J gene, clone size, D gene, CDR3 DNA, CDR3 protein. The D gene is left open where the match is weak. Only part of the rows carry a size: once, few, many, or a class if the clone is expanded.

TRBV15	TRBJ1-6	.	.	TGTGCCACCAGCAGAGTACGGACCCCTGGTTCACCCCTCCACTTT	CATSRVRTPGSPLHF
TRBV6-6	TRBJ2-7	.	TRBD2	TGTGCCAGCAGTTGGGGACTAGCCTTCGAGCAGTACTTC	CASSWGLAFEQYF
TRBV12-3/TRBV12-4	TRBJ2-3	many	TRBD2	TGTGCCAGCAGTGGGACTAGCGGAGGCCCCACAGATACGCAGTATTTT	CASSGTSGGPTDTQYF
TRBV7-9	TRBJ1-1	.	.	TGTGCCAGCAGCTTAGCAGGTGAAGCTTTCTTT	CASSLAGEAFF
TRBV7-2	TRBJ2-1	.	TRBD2	TGTGCCAGCAGCCCCACCGGGACTAGCAACCATGAGCAGTTCTTC	CASSPTGTSNHEQFF
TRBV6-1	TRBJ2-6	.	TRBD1	TGTGCCAGCAAACAGGGGATCGGGGCCAACGTCCTGACTTTC	CASKQGIGANVLTF
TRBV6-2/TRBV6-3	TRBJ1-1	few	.	TGTGCCAGCAGCTACGTGCCGGGGGAAGCTTTCTTT	CASSYVPGEAFF
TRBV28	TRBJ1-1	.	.	TGTGCCAGCAGTTTTTGTAAGGGTCAGACTGAAGCTTTCTTT	CASSFCKGQTEAFF
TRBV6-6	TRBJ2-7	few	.	TGTGCCAGCAGTTACCGGCCGGGGGAGCAGTACTTC	CASSYRPGEQYF
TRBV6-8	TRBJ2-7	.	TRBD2	TGTGCCAGCACGCTAGCGGGAGTCAACGAGCAGTACTTC	CASTLAGVNEQYF
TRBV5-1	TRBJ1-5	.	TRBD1	TGCGCCAGCAGCCCGCGGACAGGGAACAATCAGCCCCAGCATTTT	CASSPRTGNNQPQHF
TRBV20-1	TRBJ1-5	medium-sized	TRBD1	TGCAGTGCCTTTGGGACACGGGACAGACATAGCAATCAGCCCCAGCATTTT	CSAFGTRDRHSNQPQHF
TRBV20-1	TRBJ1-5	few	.	TGCAGTGCTACCCAAAGGGCCAAGCCCCAGCATTTT	CSATQRAKPQHF
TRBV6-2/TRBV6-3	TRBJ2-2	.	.	TGTGTCAGCAATTATCATCGACGCACCGGGGAGCTGTTTTTT	CVSNYHRRTGELFF
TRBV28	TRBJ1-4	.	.	TGTGCCAGCAATGACAGTAATAATGAAAAACTGTTTTTT	CASNDSNNEKLFF
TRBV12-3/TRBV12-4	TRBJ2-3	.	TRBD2	TGTGCCAGCGGACCGCGGGAGGGCCGGACAGATACGCAGTATTTT	CASGPREGRTDTQYF
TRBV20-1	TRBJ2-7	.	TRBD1	TGCAGTGCTAGGGGGGACAGGCGGAGCGACGAGCAGTACTTC	CSARGDRRSDEQYF
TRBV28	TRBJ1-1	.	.	TGTGCCAGCCTTAACTCCCCGCGTACTGAAGCTTTCTTT	CASLNSPRTEAFF
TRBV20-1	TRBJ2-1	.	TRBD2	TGCACCCTGGGGGGAGGGAGGTACAATGAGCAGTTCTTC	CTLGGGRYNEQFF
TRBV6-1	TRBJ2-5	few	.	TGTGCCAGCACTCGGCGGAGAGGGCAAGAGACCCAGTACTTC	CASTRRRGQETQYF
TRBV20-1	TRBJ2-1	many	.	TGCAGTGCTAGAGGGGGGCTCGGGCCCTACAATGAGCAGTTCTTC	CSARGGLGPYNEQFF
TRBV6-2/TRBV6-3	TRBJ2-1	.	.	TGTGCCAGCAGAGTAGCGGCCACCTACAATGAGCAGTTCTTC	CASRVAATYNEQFF
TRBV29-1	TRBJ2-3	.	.	TGCAGCGTTGCCCTGCGGAGGGATACGCAGTATTTT	CSVALRRDTQYF
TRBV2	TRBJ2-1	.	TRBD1	TGTGCCAGCCTGGGACAGATTAACAATGAGCAGTTCTTC	CASLGQINNEQFF
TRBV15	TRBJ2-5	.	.	TGTGCCACCAGCAGAGTCAGGGAAGGGACCCAGTACTTC	CATSRVREGTQYF
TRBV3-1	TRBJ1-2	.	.	TGTGCCAGCAGCCAAGGAGGGAGCTACACCTTC	CASSQGGSYTF
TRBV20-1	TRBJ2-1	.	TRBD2	TGCAGTGCTAGTTTAGTGGGAGGGCCCAACAATGAGCAGTTCTTC	CSASLVGGPNNEQFF
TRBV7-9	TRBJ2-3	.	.	TGTGCCAGCAGCCCAAGCACAGATACGCAGTATTTT	CASSPSTDTQYF
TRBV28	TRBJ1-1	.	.	TGTGCCAGCGAAGGGAGTGAGACTGAAGCTTTCTTT	CASEGSETEAFF
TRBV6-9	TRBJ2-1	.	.	TGTGCCAGCAGTTACAGGGTAGCGGAAAGGAATGAGCAGTTCTTC	CASSYRVAERNEQFF
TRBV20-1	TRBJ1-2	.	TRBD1	TGCAGTGCCGAGGTCGGACAGGGAGGCTATGGCTACACCTTC	CSAEVGQGGYGYTF
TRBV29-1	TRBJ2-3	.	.	TGCAGCGTCCCCCCTGAGGAGGCAGATACGCAGTATTTT	CSVPPEEADTQYF
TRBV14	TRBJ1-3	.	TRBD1	TGTGCCAGCAGCCAAGAGGACACAGGGGCTGGAAACACCATATATTTT	CASSQEDTGAGNTIYF
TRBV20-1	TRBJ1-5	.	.	TGCAGTGCTAGGCCAAGCACAGCAGTCAATCAGCCCCAGCATTTT	CSARPSTAVNQPQHF
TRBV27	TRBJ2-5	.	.	TGTGCCAGTGCGGAGAGATGGCAAGAGACCCAGTACTTC	CASAERWQETQYF
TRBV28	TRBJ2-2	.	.	TGTGCCAGCACCCGGTGGGGAATCGGGGAGCTGTTTTTT	CASTRWGIGELFF
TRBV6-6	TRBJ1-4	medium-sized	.	TGTGCCAGCAGTTACTCGAGGGGTAATGAAAAACTGTTTTTT	CASSYSRGNEKLFF
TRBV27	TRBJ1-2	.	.	TGTGCCAGCAGTTTATCGGGAACAGGGAAGTACTACACCTTC	CASSLSGTGKYYTF
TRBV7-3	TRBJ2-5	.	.	TGTGCCAGCAGCTTAGTAAACCAAGAGACCCAGTACTTC	CASSLVNQETQYF
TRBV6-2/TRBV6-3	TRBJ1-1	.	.	TGTGCCAGCAGTTTTGAATGGAACACTGAAGCTTTCTTT	CASSFEWNTEAFF
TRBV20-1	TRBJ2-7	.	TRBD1	TGCAGTGCTCTCCGGGACAGGGGGAACGAGCAGTACTTC	CSALRDRGNEQYF
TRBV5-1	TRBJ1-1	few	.	TGCGCCAGCAGCTCTAAGGACACCGGGGGGACTGAAGCTTTCTTT	CASSSKDTGGTEAFF
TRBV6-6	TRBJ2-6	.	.	TGTGCCAGCAGGCGGGGTCCTGGGGCCAACGTCCTGACTTTC	CASRRGPGANVLTF
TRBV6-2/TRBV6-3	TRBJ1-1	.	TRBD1	TGTGCCAGCAGCGACAGGGGAGGTGAAGCTTTCTTT	CASSDRGGEAFF